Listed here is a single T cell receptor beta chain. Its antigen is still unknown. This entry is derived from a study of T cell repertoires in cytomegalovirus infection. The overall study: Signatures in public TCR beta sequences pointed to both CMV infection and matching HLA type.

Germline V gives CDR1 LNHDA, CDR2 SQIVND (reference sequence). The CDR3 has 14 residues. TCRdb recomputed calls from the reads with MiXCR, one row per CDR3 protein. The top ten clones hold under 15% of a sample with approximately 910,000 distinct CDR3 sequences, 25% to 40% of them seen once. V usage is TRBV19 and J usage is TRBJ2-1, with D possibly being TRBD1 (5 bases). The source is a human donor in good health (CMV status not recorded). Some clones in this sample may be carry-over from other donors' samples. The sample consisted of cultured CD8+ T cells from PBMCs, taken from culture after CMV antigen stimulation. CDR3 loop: CVSKVSGRYNEQFF. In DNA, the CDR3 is TGTGTCAGCAAAGTATCAGGGCGGTACAATGAGCAGTTCTTC.